A selection of T cell receptor beta chains follows, all from one sample in a study of T cell responses to AZD1222 COVID-19 vaccine. Data came from immunoSEQ multiplex PCR; TCRdb stores just in-frame clones and leaves some out. The sample records 150,000 to 200,000 clones, 75% to 90% being singletons. The material was peripheral blood, obtained 28 days after the second dose of the MenACWY control vaccine. Receptors were obtained from an adult who received the MenACWY meningococcal vaccine as a control. Both conserved end residues are part of each CDR3.

v_gene: TRBV25-1; j_gene: TRBJ1-2; len: 12; CDR3aa: CASISGTGLPTF
v_gene: TRBV27; j_gene: TRBJ1-4; len: 13; CDR3aa: CASSSRRFEKLFF
v_gene: TRBV9; j_gene: TRBJ2-2; len: 17; CDR3aa: CASSFPQGSTNTGELFF
v_gene: TRBV30; j_gene: TRBJ2-3; len: 15; CDR3aa: CAWSVQSDLTDTQYF
v_gene: TRBV30; j_gene: TRBJ1-2; len: 13; CDR3aa: CAWSVLYGNGYTF
v_gene: TRBV5-1; j_gene: TRBJ2-5; len: 16; CDR3aa: CASSLALPGQQETQYF
v_gene: TRBV5-4; j_gene: TRBJ1-1; len: 14; CDR3aa: CASSVIQGEAEAFF
v_gene: TRBV7-9; j_gene: TRBJ1-4; len: 13; CDR3aa: CAAAGQGGEKLFF
v_gene: TRBV19; j_gene: TRBJ2-7; len: 14; CDR3aa: CASSLTGNSYEQYF
v_gene: TRBV29-1; j_gene: TRBJ2-1; len: 14; CDR3aa: CSAKDRVRIDEQFF
v_gene: TRBV10-3; j_gene: TRBJ2-2; len: 15; CDR3aa: CAISVGRTNTGELFF